The present TCR beta chain was sequenced within a study of cytomegalovirus exposure and HLA in healthy donors. This clone was seen only once. Its antigen is not known. Overall study findings and caveats: For most TCR sequences rarity was the rule, although some public TCRs occurred in many donors.

The CDR3 contains 11 residues. V was trimmed by 5 bases and J by 3 bases, leaving 8 bases between them. CDR1 is DFQATT, CDR2 SNEGSKA, per germline (reference sequence). Both 60 Vbeta primers and 13 Jbeta primers went into the PCR. Original processing notes: Per a later analysis, the number of unique TCR beta chains was about 80 million, of which about 11 million were shared. Sequencing was performed with immunoSEQ multiplex PCR; in TCRdb, only in-frame clones are kept and a portion is missing. For V, J and clone size, that table is used; D and trimming come from the DNA. The profile shows about 200,000 clones, 65% to 90% of them singletons.

The chain has TRBV20-1 and TRBJ2-7; tentatively, D is TRBD1 (6 bases). The sequenced material came from PBMCs. The TCR sequence derives from a girl under 18 in good health and CMV-seronegative. CDR3 residues: CSALDSYEQYF. CDR3 coding DNA: TGCAGTGCTTTGGACAGCTACGAGCAGTACTTC.